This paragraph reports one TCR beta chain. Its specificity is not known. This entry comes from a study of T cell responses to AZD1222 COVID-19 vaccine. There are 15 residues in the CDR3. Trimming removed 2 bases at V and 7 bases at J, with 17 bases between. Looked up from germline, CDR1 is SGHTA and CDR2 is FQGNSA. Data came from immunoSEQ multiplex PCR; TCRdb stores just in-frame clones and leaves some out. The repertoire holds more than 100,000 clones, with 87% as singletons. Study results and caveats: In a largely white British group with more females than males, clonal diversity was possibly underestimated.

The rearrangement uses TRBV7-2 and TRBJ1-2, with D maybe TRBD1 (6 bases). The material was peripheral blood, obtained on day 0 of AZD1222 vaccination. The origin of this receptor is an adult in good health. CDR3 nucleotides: TGTGCCAGCAGCTTACTTCCAGGGGTAAAAACTGGCTACACCTTC. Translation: CASSLLPGVKTGYTF.